What follows is one TCR beta chain and its context. The data derive from a study of cytomegalovirus exposure and HLA in healthy donors. Primers for the PCR totalled 60 Vbeta and 13 Jbeta. Sequenced by immunoSEQ multiplex PCR; TCRdb stores in-frame clones only, minus some. The repertoire holds over 150,000 clones, roughly 78% seen once, with 2.1% in the top ten. CDR3 length equals 15 residues. Trimming cost V 2 bases and J 5 bases; bases outside gene matches: 7. Germline loops: CDR1 SGHNT, CDR2 YYREEE (reference sequence). This clonotype originated in a man aged 40-50 years in good health and CMV-seronegative. The sample consisted of PBMCs. The V call is TRBV5-4, the J call TRBJ2-1; TRBD1 aligns across 7 bases. CDR3 protein: CASSLEDRPHNEQFF. Here the CDR3 DNA reads TGTGCCAGCAGCTTAGAGGACAGGCCCCACAATGAGCAGTTCTTC. The full variable domain, rest sourced from reference TRBV5-4 and TRBJ2-1, is ETGVTQSPTHLIKTRGQQVTLRCSSQSGHNTVSWYQQALGQGPQFIFQYYREEENGRGNFPPRFSGLQFPNYSSELNVNALELDDSALYLCASSLEDRPHNEQFFGPGTRLTVL.